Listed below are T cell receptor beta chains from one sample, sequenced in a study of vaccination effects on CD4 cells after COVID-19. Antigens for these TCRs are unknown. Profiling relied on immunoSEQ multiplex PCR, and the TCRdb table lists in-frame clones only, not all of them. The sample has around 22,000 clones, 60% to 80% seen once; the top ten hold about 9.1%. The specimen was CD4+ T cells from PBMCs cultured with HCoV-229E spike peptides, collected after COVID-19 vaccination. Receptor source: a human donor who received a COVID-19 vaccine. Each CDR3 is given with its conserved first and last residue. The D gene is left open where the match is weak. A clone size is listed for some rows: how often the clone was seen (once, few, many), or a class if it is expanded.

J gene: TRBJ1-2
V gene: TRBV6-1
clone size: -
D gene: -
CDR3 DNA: TGTGCCAGCAGTGAACTCGGGTTGGGCTATGGCTACACCTTC
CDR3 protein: CASSELGLGYGYTF

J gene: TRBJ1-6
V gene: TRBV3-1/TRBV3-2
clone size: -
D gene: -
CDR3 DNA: TGTGCCAGCAGCCAAGGGCAGGGTCAACCCCTCCACTTT
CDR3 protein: CASSQGQGQPLHF

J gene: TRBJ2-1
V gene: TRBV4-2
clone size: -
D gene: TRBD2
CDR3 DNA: TGTGCCAGCAGCCAAGTTGGTCTTGGGGGGGTCAATGAGCAGTTCTTC
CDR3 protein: CASSQVGLGGVNEQFF

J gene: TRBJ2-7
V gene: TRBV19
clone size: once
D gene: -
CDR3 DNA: TGTGCCAGTAGCCTCATGGTTGGTAGCTCCTACGAGCAGTACTTC
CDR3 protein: CASSLMVGSSYEQYF

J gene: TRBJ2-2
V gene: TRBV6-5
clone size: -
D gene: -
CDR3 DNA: TGTGCCAGCAGTCGTGGGGGGGCCCCCGGGGAGCTGTTTTTT
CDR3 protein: CASSRGGAPGELFF

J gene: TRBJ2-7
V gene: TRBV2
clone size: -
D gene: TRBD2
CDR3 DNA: TGTGCCAGCAGCTGGGCTAGCGGGGATTACGAGCAGTACTTC
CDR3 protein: CASSWASGDYEQYF

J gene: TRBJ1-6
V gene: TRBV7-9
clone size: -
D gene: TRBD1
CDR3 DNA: TGTGCCAGCAGCTTATCGGGACAGGGGTACTCACCCCTCCACTTT
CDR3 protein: CASSLSGQGYSPLHF

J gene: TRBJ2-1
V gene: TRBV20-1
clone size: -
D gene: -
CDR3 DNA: TGCAGTGCTAGTACGGGGGCAAGCCCCAATGAGCAGTTCTTC
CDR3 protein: CSASTGASPNEQFF

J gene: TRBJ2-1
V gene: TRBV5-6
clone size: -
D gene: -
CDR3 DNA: TGTGCCAGCAGCTTGGCCAACCGGGACGAGCAGTTCTTC
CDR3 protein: CASSLANRDEQFF

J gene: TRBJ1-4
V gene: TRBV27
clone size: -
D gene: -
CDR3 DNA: TGTGCCAGCAGCCTGGACCGGGGGGAAAAACTGTTTTTT
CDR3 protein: CASSLDRGEKLFF

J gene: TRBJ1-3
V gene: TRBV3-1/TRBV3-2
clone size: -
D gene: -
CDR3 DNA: TGTGCCAGCAGCCAAGGTCACAGCTCTGGAAACACCATATATTTT
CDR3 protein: CASSQGHSSGNTIYF

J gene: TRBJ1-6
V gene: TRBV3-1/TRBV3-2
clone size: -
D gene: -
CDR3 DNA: TGTGCCAGCAGCCAAGACTCGATGAATTCACCCCTCCACTTT
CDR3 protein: CASSQDSMNSPLHF

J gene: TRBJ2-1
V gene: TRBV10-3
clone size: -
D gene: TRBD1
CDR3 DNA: TGTGCCATTAAAGGGACAGGGGACAATGAGCAGTTCTTC
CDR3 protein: CAIKGTGDNEQFF

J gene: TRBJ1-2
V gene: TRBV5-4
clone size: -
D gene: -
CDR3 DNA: TGTGCCAGCAGCTTGTCTCCGTCCCACTACACCTTC
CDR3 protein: CASSLSPSHYTF

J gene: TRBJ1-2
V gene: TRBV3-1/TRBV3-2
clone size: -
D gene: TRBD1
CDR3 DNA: TGTGCCAGCAGCCAACAGGGGGCCCGCTATGGCTACACCTTC
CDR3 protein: CASSQQGARYGYTF

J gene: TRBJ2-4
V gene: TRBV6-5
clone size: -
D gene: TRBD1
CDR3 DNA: TGTGCCAGCAGTTACGCGGGACAGGGGGCCAAAAACATTCAGTACTTC
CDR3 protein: CASSYAGQGAKNIQYF

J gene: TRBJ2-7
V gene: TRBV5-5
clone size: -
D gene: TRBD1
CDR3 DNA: TGTGCCAGCAGCTTTGGGGCGACAGGGGGCTACCACGAGCAGTACTTC
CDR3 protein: CASSFGATGGYHEQYF

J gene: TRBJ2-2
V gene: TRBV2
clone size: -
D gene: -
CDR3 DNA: TGTGCCACTCACTTGGGCAGGACTTTTACCGGGGAGCTGTTTTTT
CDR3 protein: CATHLGRTFTGELFF

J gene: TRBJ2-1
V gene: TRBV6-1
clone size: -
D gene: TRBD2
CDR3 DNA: TGTGCCAGCAGTGAAATGGGGTCACTAGCGGGAGGGACTTACAATGAGCAGTTCTTC
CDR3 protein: CASSEMGSLAGGTYNEQFF

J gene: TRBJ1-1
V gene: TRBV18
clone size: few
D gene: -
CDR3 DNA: TGTGCCAGCTCACCAGGAATGAACACTGAAGCTTTCTTT
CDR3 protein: CASSPGMNTEAFF

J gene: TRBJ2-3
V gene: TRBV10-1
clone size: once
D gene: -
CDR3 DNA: TGCGCCAGCAGTGACCCTAGCGTGTTCGATACGCAGTATTTT
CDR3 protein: CASSDPSVFDTQYF

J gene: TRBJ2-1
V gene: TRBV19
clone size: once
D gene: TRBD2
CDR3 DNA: TGTGCCAGTAGTATAGACTCAGCGGGAGCGAGAAGCTCCTACAATGAGCAGTTCTTC
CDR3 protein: CASSIDSAGARSSYNEQFF

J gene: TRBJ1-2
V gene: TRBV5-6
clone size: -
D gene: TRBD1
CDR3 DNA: TGTGCCAGCAGCAGGAGGGACAGCGGTAACTATGGCTACACCTTC
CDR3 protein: CASSRRDSGNYGYTF

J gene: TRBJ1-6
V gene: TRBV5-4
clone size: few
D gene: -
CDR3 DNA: TGTGCCAGCAGCTTGGAACAGAATACAAATTCACCCCTCCACTTT
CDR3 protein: CASSLEQNTNSPLHF

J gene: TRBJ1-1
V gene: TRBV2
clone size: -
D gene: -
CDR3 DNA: TGTGCCAGCAACAGCAGGGCCGGGAACACTGAAGCTTTCTTT
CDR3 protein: CASNSRAGNTEAFF

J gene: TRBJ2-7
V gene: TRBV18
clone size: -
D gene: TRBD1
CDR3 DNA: TGTGCCAGCTCACTGACAGGGTTCGAGCAGTACTTC
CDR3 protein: CASSLTGFEQYF

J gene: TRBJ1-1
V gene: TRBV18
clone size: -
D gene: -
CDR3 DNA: TGTGCCAGCTCACCGGCTATAGGAGCTTTCTTT
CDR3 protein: CASSPAIGAFF

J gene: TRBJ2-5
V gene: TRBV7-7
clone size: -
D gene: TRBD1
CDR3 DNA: TGTGCCAGCAGCCCGAACAGGGGAAAGGGAGAGACCCAGTACTTC
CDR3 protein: CASSPNRGKGETQYF

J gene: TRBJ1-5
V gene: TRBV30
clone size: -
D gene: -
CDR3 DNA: TGTGCCTGGAGTGTACGTGAGGATCAGCCCCAGCATTTT
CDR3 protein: CAWSVREDQPQHF

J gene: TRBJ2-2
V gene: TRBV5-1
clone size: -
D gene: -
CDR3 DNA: TGCGCCAGCAGCACAGGACATACGACGAACACCGGGGAGCTGTTTTTT
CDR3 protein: CASSTGHTTNTGELFF

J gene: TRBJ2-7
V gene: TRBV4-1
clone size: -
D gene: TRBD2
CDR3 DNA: TGCGCCAGCAGCCTCTACCCTAGCGGGGGCAGCTCCTACGAGCAGTACTTC
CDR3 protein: CASSLYPSGGSSYEQYF

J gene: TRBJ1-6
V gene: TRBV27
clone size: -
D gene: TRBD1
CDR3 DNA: TGTGCCAGCAGGACAGGGGTCCGATATAATTCACCCCTCCACTTT
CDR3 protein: CASRTGVRYNSPLHF

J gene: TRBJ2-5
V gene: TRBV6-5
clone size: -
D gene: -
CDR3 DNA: TGTGCCAGCAGTTACTCGAATCTTTTTATGGGAGAGACCCAGTACTTC
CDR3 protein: CASSYSNLFMGETQYF

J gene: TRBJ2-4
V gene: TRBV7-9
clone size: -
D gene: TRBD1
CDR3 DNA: TGTGCCAGCAGCCGCCCGGGACAGGGTGGCATTCAGTACTTC
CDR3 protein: CASSRPGQGGIQYF

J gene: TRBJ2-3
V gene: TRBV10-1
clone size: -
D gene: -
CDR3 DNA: TGCGCCAGCAGTGAGTCGGTCGGTCCCGGGACAGATACGCAGTATTTT
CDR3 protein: CASSESVGPGTDTQYF

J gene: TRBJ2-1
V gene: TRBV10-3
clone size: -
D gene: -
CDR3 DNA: TGTGCCATCAGTGAGTTGGCAGAGGGAGGCAATGAGCAGTTCTTC
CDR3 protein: CAISELAEGGNEQFF

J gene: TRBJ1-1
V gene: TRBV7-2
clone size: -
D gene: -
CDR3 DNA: TGTGCCAGCAGCCGTACAGGGATGAACACTGAAGCTTTCTTT
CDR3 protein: CASSRTGMNTEAFF

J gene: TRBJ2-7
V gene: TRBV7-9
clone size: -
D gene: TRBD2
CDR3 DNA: TGTGCCAGCAGCTCCTACGGGACTAGCGGAGAGACTGCCTACGAGCAGTACTTC
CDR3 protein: CASSSYGTSGETAYEQYF

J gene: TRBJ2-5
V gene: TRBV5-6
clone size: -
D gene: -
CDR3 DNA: TGTGCCAGCAGCTCCCAACCAACAGTCCAAGAGACCCAGTACTTC
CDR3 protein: CASSSQPTVQETQYF

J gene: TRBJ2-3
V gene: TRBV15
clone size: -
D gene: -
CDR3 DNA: TGTGCCACCAGCAGAGTCGGCGGAATCACAGATACGCAGTATTTT
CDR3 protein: CATSRVGGITDTQYF

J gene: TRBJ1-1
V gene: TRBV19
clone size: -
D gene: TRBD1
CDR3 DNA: TGTGCCAGTAGTACCGACAGGGGGCTCACTGAAGCTTTCTTT
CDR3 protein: CASSTDRGLTEAFF

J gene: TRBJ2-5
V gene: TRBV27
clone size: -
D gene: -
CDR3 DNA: TGTGCCAGCAGTCGCGCCTCAGGACAAGAGACCCAGTACTTC
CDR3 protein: CASSRASGQETQYF

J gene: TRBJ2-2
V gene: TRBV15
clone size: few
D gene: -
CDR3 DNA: TGTGCCACCAGCAGAGAAAGGGTGAACACCGGGGAGCTGTTTTTT
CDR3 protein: CATSRERVNTGELFF

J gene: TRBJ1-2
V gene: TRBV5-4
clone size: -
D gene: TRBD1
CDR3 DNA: TGTGCCAGCAGTTCTGACAGGGGCTATGGCTACACCTTC
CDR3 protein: CASSSDRGYGYTF

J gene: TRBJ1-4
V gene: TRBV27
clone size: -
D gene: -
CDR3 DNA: TGTGCCAGCGCTGGTGGCAGCCATAATGAAAAACTGTTTTTT
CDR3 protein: CASAGGSHNEKLFF

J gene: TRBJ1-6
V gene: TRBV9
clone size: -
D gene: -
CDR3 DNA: TGTGCCAGCAGCGTAGGGGGTAATAATTCACCCCTCCACTTT
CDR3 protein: CASSVGGNNSPLHF

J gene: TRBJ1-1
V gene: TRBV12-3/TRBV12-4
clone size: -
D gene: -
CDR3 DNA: TGTGCCAGCAGTTTTGCTGGGGGAACTGAAGCTTTCTTT
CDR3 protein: CASSFAGGTEAFF

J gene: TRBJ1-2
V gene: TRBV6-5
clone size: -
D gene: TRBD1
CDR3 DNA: TGTGCCAGCACTCACACAGGGGTCAACTATGGCTACACCTTC
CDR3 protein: CASTHTGVNYGYTF

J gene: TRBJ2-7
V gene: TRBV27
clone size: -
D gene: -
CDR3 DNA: TGTGCCAGCAGTTCCGCCGCAGGGGCCTACGAGCAGTACTTC
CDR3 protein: CASSSAAGAYEQYF

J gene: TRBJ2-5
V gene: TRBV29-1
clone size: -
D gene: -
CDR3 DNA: TGCAGTCATAGTTCGAGAGAGACCCAGTACTTC
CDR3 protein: CSHSSRETQYF

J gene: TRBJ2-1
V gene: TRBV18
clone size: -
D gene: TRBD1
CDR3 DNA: TGTGCCAGCTCACCAGGCAATGGACAGGGGTTAAATGAGCAGTTCTTC
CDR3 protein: CASSPGNGQGLNEQFF

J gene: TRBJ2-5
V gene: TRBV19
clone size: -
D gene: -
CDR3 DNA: TGTGCCAGTAGTATAGTAAGGGGGTACCAAGAGACCCAGTACTTC
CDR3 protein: CASSIVRGYQETQYF

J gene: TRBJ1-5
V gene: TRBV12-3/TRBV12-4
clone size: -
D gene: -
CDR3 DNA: TGTGCCAGCAGCCCGGTCGAGAATCAGCCCCAGCATTTT
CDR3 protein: CASSPVENQPQHF